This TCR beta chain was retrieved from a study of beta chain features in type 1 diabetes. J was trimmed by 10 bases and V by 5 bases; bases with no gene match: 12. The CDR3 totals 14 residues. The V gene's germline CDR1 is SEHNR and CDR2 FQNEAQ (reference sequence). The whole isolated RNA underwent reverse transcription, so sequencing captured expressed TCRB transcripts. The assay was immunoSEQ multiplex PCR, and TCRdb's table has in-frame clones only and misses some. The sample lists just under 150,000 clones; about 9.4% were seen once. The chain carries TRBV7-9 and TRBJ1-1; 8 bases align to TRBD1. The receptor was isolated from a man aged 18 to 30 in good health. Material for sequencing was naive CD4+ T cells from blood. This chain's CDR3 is CASSLDGDRPLAFF. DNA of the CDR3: TGTGCCAGCAGCCTGGACGGGGACAGGCCCTTAGCTTTCTTT.